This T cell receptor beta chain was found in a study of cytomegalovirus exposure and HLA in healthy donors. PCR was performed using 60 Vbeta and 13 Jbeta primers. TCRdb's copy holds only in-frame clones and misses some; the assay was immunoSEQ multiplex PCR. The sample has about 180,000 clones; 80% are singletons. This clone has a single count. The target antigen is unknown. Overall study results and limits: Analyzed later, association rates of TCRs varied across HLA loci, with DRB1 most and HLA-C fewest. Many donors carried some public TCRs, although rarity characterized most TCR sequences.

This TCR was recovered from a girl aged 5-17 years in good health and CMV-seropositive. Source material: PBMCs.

The CDR3 DNA follows: TGTGCCAGCAGTTTTGGGGACAGTAGGATCTACGAGCAGTACTTC. Encoded protein: CASSFGDSRIYEQYF. The rearrangement joins TRBV27 to TRBJ2-7; 7 nucleotides match TRBD1. Germline assignment: CDR1 MNHEY and CDR2 SMNVEV (reference sequence). Unmatched junction bases numbered 8, after V lost 3 bases and J lost 3 bases. The CDR3 consists of 15 residues.